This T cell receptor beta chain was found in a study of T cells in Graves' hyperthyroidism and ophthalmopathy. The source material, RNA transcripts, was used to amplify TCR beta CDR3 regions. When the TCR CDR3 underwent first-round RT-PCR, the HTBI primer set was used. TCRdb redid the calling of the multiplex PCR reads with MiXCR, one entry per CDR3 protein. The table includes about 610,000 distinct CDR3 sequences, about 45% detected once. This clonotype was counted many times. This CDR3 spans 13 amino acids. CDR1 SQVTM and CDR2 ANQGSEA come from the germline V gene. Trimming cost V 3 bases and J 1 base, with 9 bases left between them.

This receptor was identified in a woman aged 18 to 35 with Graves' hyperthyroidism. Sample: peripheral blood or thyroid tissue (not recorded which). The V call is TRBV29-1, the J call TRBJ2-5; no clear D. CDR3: CSVDYLGQETQYF. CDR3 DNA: TGCAGCGTTGATTATCTGGGCCAAGAGACCCAGTACTTC.